The present T cell receptor (beta chain) was sequenced within a study of blood T cells in healthy people across ages. Turning to the study itself: Template switching caught about one barcoded beta molecule for each two T cells.

The use of a sample-barcoded 5' primer and a J-beta primer mix characterized a second PCR of about 7 to 12 cycles. Each cDNA molecule carried a tag from a template-switch adaptor that contained 12 random nucleotides. TCRdb independently ran MiXCR on the 5' RACE reads; one entry per CDR3 protein. In the table there are about 680,000 distinct CDR3 sequences, about 52% of which are singletons. The clonotype originates from a woman aged 55 to 70 in good health. The material sequenced was blood.

The CDR3 region is CASIERSTDTQYF. CDR3 DNA: TGTGCCAGCATAGAGCGGAGCACAGATACGCAGTATTTT. This chain connects TRBV28 to TRBJ2-3, with D possibly matching TRBD2 (5 bases). V lost 7 bases to trimming and J lost 0 bases, with 8 bases between them. Germline V gives CDR1 MDHEN, CDR2 SYDVKM. The CDR3 runs 13 residues. The whole variable domain, remainder taken from reference TRBV28 and TRBJ2-3, is DVKVTQSSRYLVKRTGEKVFLECVQDMDHENMFWYRQDPGLGLRLIYFSYDVKMKEKGDIPEGYSVSREKKERFSLILESASTNQTSMYLCASIERSTDTQYFGPGTRLTVL.